This T cell receptor (beta chain) came from a study of T cells in Graves' hyperthyroidism and ophthalmopathy. Study conclusions and caveats: With a median lead of roughly 6.8 months before onset, the model predicted ophthalmopathy.

The CDR3 consists of 12 residues. V was pared by 4 bases and J by 7 bases, with 12 bases between. The germline V gene encodes CDR1 SGHRS and CDR2 YFSETQ. Of note for this clonotype: Its specificity is not known.

TCR beta CDR3 sequences were amplified from RNA transcripts. HTBI primers were employed in a first-round RT-PCR of the TCR CDR3. TCRdb analysed the multiplex PCR reads with MiXCR anew, one entry per CDR3 protein. The table lists nearly 600,000 distinct CDR3 sequences, roughly 14% of them singletons. This TCR was recovered from a woman aged 25-40 years with Graves' hyperthyroidism that later progressed to Graves' ophthalmopathy. The chain has TRBV5-1 and TRBJ2-7, with a possible D match to TRBD2 (5 bases). The sample taken for sequencing was blood. CDR3 residues: CASSALVGEQYF. In DNA form, the CDR3 reads TGCGCCAGCAGCGCACTAGTAGGTGAGCAGTACTTC.